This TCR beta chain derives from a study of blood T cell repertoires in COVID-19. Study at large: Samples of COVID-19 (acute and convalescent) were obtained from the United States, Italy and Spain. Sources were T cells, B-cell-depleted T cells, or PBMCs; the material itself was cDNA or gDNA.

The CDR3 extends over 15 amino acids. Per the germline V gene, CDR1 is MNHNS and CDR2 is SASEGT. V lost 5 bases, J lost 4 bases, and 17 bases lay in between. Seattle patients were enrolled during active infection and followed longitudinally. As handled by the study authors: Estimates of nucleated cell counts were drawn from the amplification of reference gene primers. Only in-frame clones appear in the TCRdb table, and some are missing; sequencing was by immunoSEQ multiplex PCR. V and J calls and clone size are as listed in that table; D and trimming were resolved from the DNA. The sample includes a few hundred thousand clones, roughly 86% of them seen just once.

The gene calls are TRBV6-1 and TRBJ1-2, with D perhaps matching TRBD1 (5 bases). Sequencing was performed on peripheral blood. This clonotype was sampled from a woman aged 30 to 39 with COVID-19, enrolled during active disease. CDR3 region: CASSFRGRRGYGYTF. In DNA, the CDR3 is TGTGCCAGCAGTTTCCGGGGGAGGAGGGGCTATGGCTACACCTTC.